This TCR beta chain was documented in a study of T cells after yellow fever vaccination. About the research overall: The SMART-Seq v4 Ultra Low Input method served to prepare the low-cell-number fractions.

This clonotype showed up just a few times. The antigen is unknown. General observations from the study: Post-booster samples contained most primary-vaccination clones (around 96% CD4, around 90% CD8). There was a possibility that FACS-sorted repertoires contained abundant clonotypes contaminating from the bulk population.

MiXCR was run by TCRdb on the 5' RACE reads, yielding one entry per CDR3 protein. The table shows 500,000 to 700,000 distinct CDR3 sequences, with roughly 21% occurring only once. The receptor comes from a man aged 25-40 years who received the YFV17D yellow fever vaccine. Sequenced here: PBMCs, sampled 15 days after the yellow fever booster vaccination.

The CDR3 reads CASRNTGQGVGQPQHF. DNA for the CDR3: TGTGCCAGCAGAAACACTGGACAGGGGGTCGGTCAGCCCCAGCATTTT. The chain links TRBV6-2 or TRBV6-3 to TRBJ1-5, with 10 bases aligning to TRBD1. The germline CDR1 and CDR2 sequences are MNHEY and SVGEGT. The V segment lost 6 bases and the J segment 6 bases; nucleotides outside the gene matches: 11. CDR3 length: 16 residues.